This T cell receptor (beta chain) emerged from a study of control samples from healthy donors and cancer patients. Assay: immunoSEQ multiplex PCR; the TCRdb copy retains only in-frame clones and omits some. Of about 120,000 clones listed, 88% are singletons. The material sequenced was blood. The TCR was taken from a woman aged 70-85 years in good health.

Here the CDR3 reads CASSAVGVTEAFF. The CDR3 DNA sequence: TGTGCCAGCAGCGCGGTAGGGGTCACTGAAGCTTTCTTT. The J gene is TRBJ1-1, the V gene TRBV28; D is perhaps TRBD1 (5 bases). V lost 6 bases and J lost 4, with 12 bases in between. The length of the CDR3 is 13 residues. CDR1 is MDHEN, CDR2 SYDVKM, per germline.